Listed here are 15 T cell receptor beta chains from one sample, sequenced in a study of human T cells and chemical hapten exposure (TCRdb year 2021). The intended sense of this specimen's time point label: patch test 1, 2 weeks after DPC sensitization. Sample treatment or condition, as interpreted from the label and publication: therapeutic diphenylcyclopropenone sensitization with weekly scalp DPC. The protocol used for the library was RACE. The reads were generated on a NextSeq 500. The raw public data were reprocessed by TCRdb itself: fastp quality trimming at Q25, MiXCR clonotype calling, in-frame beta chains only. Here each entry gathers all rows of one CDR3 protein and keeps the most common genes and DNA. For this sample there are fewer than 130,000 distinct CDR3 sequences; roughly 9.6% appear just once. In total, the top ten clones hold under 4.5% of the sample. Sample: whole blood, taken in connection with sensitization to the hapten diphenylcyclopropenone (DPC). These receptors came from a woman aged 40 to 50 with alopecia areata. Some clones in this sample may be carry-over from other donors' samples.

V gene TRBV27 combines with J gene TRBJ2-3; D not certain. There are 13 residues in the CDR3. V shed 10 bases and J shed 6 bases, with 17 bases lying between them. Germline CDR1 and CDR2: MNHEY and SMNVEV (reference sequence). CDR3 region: CATSRFRADTQYF. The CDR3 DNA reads TGTGCCACATCCAGATTCCGGGCTGATACGCAGTATTTT.

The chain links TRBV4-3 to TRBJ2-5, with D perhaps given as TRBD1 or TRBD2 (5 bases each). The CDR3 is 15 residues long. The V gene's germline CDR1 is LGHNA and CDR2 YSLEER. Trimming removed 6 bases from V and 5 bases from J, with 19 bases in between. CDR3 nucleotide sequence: TGCGCCAGCAGTCAAACCCCAGGGAGTGGTGAGACCCAGTACTTC. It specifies CASSQTPGSGETQYF.

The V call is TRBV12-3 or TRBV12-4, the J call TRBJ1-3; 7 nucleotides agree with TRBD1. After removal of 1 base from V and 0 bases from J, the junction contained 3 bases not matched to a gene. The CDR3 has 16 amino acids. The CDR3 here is CASSLEGASSGNTIYF. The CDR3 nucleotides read TGTGCCAGCAGTTTAGAGGGGGCCAGCTCTGGAAACACCATATATTTT.

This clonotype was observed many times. CDR3: CASSLEAGGNTQYF. The DNA for the CDR3 is TGCGCCAGCAGCTTGGAAGCGGGAGGTAATACGCAGTATTTT. The chain recombines TRBV5-1 with TRBJ2-3; the match to TRBD2 covers 9 bases. CDR1 SGHRS and CDR2 YFSETQ come from the germline V gene. The CDR3 spans 14 residues. Losses at the gene ends were 0 bases for V and 7 bases for J; bases not matched to a gene: 3.

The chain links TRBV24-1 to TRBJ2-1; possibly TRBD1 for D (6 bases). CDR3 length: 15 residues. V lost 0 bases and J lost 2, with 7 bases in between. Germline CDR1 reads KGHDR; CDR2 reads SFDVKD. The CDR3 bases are TGTGCCACCAGTGATTTGGACAGGCCCTACAATGAGCAGTTCTTC. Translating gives CATSDLDRPYNEQFF.

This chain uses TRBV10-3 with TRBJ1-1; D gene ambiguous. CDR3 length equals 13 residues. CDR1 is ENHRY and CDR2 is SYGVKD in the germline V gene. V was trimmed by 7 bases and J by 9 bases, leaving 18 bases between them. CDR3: CAITRDLASQAFF. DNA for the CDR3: TGTGCCATCACCCGAGACCTGGCCAGTCAAGCTTTCTTT.

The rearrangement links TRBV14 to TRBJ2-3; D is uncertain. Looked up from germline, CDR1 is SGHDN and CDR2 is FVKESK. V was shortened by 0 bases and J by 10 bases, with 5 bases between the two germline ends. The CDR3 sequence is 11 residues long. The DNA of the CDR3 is TGTGCCAGCAGCCAAGAGGTGGCGCAGTATTTT. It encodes CASSQEVAQYF.

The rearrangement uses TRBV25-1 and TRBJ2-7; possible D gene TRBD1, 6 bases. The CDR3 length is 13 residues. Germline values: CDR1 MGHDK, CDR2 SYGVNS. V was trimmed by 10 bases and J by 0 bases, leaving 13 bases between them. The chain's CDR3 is CATSDRSSYEQYF. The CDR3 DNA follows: TGTGCCACCAGCGACAGGAGCTCCTACGAGCAGTACTTC.

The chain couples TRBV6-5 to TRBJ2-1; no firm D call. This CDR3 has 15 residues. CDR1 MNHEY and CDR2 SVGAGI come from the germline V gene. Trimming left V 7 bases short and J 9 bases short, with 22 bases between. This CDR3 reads CASTLGGSSPTEQFF. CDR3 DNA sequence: TGTGCCAGCACCCTAGGTGGGTCGTCCCCCACTGAGCAGTTCTTC.

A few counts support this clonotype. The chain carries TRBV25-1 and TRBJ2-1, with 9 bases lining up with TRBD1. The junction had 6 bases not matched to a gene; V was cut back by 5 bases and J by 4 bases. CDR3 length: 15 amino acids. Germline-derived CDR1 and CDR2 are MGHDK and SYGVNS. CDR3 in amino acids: CASSSTGTGYNEQFF. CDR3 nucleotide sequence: TGTGCCAGCAGTTCAACCGGGACAGGGTACAATGAGCAGTTCTTC. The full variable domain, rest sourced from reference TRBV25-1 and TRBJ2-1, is EADIYQTPRYLVIGTGKKITLECSQTMGHDKMYWYQQDPGMELHLIHYSYGVNSTEKGDLSSESTVSRIRTEHFPLTLESARPSHTSQYLCASSSTGTGYNEQFFGPGTRLTVL.

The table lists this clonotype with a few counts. The CDR3 region is CASSRAGTGGNEQFF. DNA for the CDR3: TGTGCCAGCAGTCGCGCCGGGACAGGGGGCAATGAGCAGTTCTTC. The chain has TRBV12-3 or TRBV12-4 and TRBJ2-1, with 11 bases matching TRBD1. This CDR3 contains 15 residues. The junction had 6 bases not matched to a gene; V was cut back by 5 bases and J by 6 bases.

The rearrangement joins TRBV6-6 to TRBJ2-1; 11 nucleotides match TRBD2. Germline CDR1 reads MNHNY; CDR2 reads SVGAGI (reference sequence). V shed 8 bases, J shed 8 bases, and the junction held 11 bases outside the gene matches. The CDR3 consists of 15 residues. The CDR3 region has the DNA TGTGCCAGCTACCTTTTGACTAGCGGGACCGATGAGCAGTTCTTC. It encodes CASYLLTSGTDEQFF.

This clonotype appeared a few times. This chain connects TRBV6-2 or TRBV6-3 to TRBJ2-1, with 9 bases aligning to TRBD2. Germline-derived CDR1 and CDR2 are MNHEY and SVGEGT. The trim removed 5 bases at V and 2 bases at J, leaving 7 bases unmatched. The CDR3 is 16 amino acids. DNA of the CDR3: TGTGCCAGCAGTACGAGACTAGCGGTTCCCTACAATGAGCAGTTCTTC. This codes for CASSTRLAVPYNEQFF.

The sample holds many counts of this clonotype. The CDR3 sequence is CATRPKSWTGEQYF. In DNA, the CDR3 is TGTGCCACCAGACCCAAATCCTGGACAGGGGAGCAGTACTTC. The V and J genes are TRBV6-2 or TRBV6-3 and TRBJ2-7; 8 nucleotides align to TRBD1. Germline V gene sequence: CDR1 MNHEY, CDR2 SVGEGT. V lost 10 bases to trimming and J lost 7 bases; unmatched junction nucleotides: 15. This CDR3 has 14 residues.

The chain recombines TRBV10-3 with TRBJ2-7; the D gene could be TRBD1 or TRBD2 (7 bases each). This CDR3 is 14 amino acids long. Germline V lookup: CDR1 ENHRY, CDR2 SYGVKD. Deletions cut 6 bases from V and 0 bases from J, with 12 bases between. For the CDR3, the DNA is TGTGCCATCAGGCAGGGGGGGAGCTCCTACGAGCAGTACTTC. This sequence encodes CAIRQGGSSYEQYF.